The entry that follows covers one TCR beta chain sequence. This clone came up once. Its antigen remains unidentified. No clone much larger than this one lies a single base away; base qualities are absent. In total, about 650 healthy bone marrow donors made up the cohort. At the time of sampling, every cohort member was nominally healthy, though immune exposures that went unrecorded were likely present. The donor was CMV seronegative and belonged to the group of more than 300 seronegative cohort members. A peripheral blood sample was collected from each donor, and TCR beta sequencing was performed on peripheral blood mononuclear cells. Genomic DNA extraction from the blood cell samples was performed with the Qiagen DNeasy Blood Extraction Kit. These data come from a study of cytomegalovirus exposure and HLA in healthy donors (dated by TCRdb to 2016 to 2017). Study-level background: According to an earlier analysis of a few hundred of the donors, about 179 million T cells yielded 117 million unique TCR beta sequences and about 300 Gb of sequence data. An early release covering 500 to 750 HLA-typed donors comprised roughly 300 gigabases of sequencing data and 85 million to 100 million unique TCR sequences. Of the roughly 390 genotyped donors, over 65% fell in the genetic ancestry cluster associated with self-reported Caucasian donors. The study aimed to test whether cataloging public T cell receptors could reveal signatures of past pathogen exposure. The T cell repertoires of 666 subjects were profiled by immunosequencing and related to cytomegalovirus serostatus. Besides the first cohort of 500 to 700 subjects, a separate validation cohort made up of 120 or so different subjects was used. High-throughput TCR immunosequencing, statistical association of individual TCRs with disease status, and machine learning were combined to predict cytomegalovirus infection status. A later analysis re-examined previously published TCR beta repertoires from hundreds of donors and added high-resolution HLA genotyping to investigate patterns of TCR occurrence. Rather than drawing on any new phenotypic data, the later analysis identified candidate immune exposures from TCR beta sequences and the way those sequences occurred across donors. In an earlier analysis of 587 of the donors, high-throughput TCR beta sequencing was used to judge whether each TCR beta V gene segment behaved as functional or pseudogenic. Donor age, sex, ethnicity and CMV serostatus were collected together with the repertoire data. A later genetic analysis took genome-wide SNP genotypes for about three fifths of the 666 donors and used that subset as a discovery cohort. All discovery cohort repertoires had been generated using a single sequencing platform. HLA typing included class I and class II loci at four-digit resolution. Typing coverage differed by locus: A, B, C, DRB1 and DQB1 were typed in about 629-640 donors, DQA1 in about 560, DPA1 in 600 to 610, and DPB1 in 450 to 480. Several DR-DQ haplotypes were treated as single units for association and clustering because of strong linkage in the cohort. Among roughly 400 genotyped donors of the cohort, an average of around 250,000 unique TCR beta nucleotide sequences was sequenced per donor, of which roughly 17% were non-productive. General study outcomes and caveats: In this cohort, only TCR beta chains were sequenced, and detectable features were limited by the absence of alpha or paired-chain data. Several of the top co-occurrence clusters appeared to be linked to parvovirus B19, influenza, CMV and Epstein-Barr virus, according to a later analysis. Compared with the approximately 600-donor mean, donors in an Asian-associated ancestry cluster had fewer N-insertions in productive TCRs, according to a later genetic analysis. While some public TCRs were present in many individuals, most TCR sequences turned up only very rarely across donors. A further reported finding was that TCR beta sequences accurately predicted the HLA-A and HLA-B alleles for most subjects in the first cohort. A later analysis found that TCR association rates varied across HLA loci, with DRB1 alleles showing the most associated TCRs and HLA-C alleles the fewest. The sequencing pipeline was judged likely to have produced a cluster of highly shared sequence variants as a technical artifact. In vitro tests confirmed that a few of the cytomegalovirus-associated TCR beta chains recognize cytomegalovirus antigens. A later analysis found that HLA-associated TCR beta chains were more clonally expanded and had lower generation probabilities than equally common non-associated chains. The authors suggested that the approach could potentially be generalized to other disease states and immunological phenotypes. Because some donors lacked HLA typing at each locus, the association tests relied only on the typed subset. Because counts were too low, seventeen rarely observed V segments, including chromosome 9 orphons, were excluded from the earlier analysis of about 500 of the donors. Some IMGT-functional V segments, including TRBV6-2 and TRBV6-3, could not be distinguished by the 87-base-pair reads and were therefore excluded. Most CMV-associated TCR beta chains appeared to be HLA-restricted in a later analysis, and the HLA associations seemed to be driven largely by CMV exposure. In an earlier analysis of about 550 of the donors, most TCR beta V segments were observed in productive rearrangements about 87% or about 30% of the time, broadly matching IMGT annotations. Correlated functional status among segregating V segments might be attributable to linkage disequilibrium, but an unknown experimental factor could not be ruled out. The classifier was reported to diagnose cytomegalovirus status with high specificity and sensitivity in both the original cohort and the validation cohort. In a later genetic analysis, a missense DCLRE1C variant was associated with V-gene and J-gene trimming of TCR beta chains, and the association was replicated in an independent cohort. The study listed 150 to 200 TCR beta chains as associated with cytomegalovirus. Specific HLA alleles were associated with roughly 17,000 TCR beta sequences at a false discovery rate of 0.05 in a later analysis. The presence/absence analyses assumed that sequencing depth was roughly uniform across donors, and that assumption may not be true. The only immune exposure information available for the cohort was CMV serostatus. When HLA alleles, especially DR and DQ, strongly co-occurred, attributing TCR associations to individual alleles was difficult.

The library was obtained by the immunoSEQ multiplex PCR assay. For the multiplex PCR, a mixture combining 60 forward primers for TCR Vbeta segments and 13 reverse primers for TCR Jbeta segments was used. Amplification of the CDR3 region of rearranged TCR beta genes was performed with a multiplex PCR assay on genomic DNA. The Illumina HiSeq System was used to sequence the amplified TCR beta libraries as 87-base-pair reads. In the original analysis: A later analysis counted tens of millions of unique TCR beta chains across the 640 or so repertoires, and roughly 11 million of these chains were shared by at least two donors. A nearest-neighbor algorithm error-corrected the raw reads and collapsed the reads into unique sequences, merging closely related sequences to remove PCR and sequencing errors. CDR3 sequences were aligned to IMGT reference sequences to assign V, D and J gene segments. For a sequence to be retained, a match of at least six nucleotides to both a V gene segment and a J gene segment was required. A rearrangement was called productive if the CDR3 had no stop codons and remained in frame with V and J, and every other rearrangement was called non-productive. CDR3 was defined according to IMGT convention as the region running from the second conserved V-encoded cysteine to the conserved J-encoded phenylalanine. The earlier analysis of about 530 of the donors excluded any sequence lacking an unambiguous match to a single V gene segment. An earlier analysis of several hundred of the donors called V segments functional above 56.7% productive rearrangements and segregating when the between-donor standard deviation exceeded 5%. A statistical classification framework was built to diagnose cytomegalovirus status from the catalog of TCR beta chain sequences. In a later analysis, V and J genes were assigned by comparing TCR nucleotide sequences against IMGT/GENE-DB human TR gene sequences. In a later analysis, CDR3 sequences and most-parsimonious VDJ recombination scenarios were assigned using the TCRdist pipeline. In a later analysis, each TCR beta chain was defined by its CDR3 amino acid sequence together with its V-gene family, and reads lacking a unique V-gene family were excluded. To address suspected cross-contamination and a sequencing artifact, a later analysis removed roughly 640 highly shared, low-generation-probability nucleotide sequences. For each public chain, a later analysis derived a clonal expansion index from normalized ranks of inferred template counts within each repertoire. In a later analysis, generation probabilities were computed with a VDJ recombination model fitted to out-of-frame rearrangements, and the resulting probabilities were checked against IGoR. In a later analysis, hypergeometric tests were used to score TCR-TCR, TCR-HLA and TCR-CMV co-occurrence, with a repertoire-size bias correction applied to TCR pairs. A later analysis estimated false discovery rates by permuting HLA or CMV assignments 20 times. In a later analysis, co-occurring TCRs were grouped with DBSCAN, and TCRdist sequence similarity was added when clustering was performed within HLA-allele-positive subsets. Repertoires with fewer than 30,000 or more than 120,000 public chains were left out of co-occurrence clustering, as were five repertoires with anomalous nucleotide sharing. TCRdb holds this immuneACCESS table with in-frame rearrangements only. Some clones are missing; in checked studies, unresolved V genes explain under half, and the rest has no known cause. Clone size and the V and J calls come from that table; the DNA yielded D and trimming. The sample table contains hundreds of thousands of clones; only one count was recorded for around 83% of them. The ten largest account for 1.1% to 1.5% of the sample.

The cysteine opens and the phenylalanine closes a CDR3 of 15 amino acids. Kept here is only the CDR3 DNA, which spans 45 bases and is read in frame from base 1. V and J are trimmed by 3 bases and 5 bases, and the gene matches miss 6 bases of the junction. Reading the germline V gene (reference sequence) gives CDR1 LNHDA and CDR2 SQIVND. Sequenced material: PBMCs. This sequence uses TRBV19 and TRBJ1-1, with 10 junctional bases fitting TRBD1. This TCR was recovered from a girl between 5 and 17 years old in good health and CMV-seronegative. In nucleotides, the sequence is TGTGCCAGTAGTATCCTGGGACAGGGGAGGACTGAAGCTTTCTTT. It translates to CASSILGQGRTEAFF.